The 20 T cell receptor beta chains listed next were all sequenced from one sample in a study of T cell repertoires in cytomegalovirus infection. TCRdb processed the reads anew with MiXCR; each CDR3 protein has one entry. Of about 890,000 distinct CDR3 sequences detected, 31% appear once; the ten largest clones hold 11% to 15%. Antigen specificity for these receptors is unknown. The sample consisted of cultured CD8+ T cells from PBMCs, taken from culture after CMV antigen stimulation. These TCRs come from a human donor in good health (CMV status not recorded). Some clones in this sample may be carry-over from other donors' samples.

There are many counts of this clonotype. J is TRBJ2-1 and V is TRBV7-9, with 12 bases identical to TRBD1. J lost 8 bases, V lost 0 bases, and 5 bases had no gene match. Looked up from germline, CDR1 is SEHNR and CDR2 is FQNEAQ (reference sequence). CDR3 length equals 16 residues. CDR3 protein: CASSLAGTGGDHEQFF. CDR3 DNA sequence: TGTGCCAGCAGCTTAGCGGGGACAGGGGGCGACCATGAGCAGTTCTTC. The full variable domain, with the rest looked up from reference TRBV7-9 and TRBJ2-1, is DTGVSQNPRHKITKRGQNVTFRCDPISEHNRLYWYRQTLGQGPEFLTYFQNEAQLEKSRLLSDRFSAERPKGSFSTLEIQRTEQGDSAMYLCASSLAGTGGDHEQFFGPGTRLTVL.

In this sample, this clonotype turned up many times. The V call is TRBV7-2, the J call TRBJ1-5; D not resolved. V lost 0 bases and J 4 bases, leaving 4 bases between the germline ends. The CDR3 sequence is 13 residues long. Germline CDR1 is SGHTA and CDR2 is FQGNSA. The CDR3 DNA reads TGTGCCAGCAGCTTAGCGCAGAATCAGCCCCAGCATTTT. Its protein is CASSLAQNQPQHF. Drawing the rest from reference TRBV7-2 and TRBJ1-5, the complete variable domain is GAGVSQSPSNKVTEKGKDVELRCDPISGHTALYWYRQSLGQGLEFLIYFQGNSAPDKSGLPSDRFSAERTGGSVSTLTIQRTQQEDSAVYLCASSLAQNQPQHFGDGTRLSIL.

This clonotype has ten or more counts. The DNA of the CDR3 is TGTGCCAGCAGCGAACCGACAGGGAACTATGGCTACACCTTC. This encodes CASSEPTGNYGYTF. The chain employs TRBV7-2 and TRBJ1-2, with 7 nucleotides matching TRBD1. The germline CDR1 and CDR2 sequences are SGHTA and FQGNSA. The CDR3 has 14 residues. V shed 5 bases and J 2 bases; nucleotides not matched to a gene: 5.

The V gene is TRBV4-1, the J gene TRBJ2-7; no clear D gene. The CDR3 is 13 residues long. Germline loops: CDR1 MGHRA, CDR2 YSYEKL. The V gene lost 1 base and the J gene lost 3 bases, with 7 bases spanning the gap. The CDR3 nucleotides read TGCGCCAGCAGCCAAGTTATCAGCTACGAGCAGTACGTC. Amino acid sequence: CASSQVISYEQYV.

The DNA of the CDR3 is TGTGCCACCAGCAGAGGGAGGGAGCAGTACTTC. Translating it yields CATSRGREQYF. This chain joins TRBV15 and TRBJ2-7, with D possibly being TRBD2 (5 bases). Trimming shortened V by 1 base and J by 7 bases, and 5 bases separated the two germline ends. CDR3 length: 11 amino acids. Germline assignment: CDR1 LNHNV and CDR2 YYDKDF (reference sequence).

This clonotype was counted a few times. This rearrangement joins TRBV28 to TRBJ2-2, with 11 nucleotides matching TRBD2. The germline V gene encodes CDR1 MDHEN and CDR2 SYDVKM. This CDR3 has 19 amino acids. J gave up 0 bases and V 6 bases, and 12 bases lay outside the gene matches. CDR3 DNA: TGTGCCAGCAGCGCCGTGACTAGCGGGGAGATTGCGAACACCGGGGAGCTGTTTTTT. Residues: CASSAVTSGEIANTGELFF.

This chain connects TRBV15 to TRBJ1-1; 9 bases align to TRBD1. Germline CDR1 is LNHNV and CDR2 is YYDKDF (reference sequence). This CDR3 region has 15 residues. The ends lost 0 bases at V and 5 bases at J; junction bases unmatched: 4. The CDR3 loop reads CATSRDRDRETEAFF. The CDR3 DNA is TGTGCCACCAGCAGAGACCGGGACAGGGAGACTGAAGCTTTCTTT.

This clonotype has only one observation. The chain uses TRBV29-1 and TRBJ2-3; D is ambiguous. The germline gives CDR1 SQVTM, CDR2 ANQGSEA. There are 12 residues in the CDR3. V lost 4 bases and J lost 2, with 7 bases in between. CDR3 in DNA: TGCAGCGTTGCGCAGTTCACAGATACGCAGTATTTT. It is translated as CSVAQFTDTQYF.

Many counts were recorded for this clonotype. The chain is built from TRBV20-1 and TRBJ2-3; 14 bases are shared with TRBD2. The CDR3 has 17 amino acids. With V trimmed by 3 bases and J by 4 bases, 9 bases remained unmatched. Germline V gives CDR1 DFQATT, CDR2 SNEGSKA (reference sequence). The CDR3 region is CSARGTSGGLFPDTQYF. The CDR3, as DNA: TGCAGTGCTAGGGGGACTAGCGGGGGTCTCTTCCCAGATACGCAGTATTTT.

This clonotype was counted ten times or more. This sequence joins TRBV7-8 and TRBJ1-4; TRBD1 might be the D (5 bases). Germline V gene sequence: CDR1 SGHVS, CDR2 FQNEAQ. The CDR3 runs to 15 residues. The V and J ends lost 3 bases and 7 bases respectively, with 15 bases between them. The chain's CDR3 is CASSLGQGVIEKLFF. The CDR3 bases are TGTGCCAGCAGCTTGGGTCAGGGCGTCATTGAAAAACTGTTTTTT.

This clonotype occurred a few times. This chain joins TRBV5-1 and TRBJ2-7, with a possible D match to TRBD2 (7 bases). CDR1 is SGHRS, CDR2 YFSETQ, per germline. The CDR3 is 17 residues long. V was shortened by 2 bases and J by 1 base, with 19 bases between the two germline ends. This CDR3 reads CASSFQGRAEGSYEQYF. CDR3 coding DNA: TGCGCCAGCAGCTTCCAGGGGAGGGCGGAGGGATCCTACGAGCAGTACTTC.

Many counts were recorded for this clonotype. The V call is TRBV12-3 or TRBV12-4, the J call TRBJ1-5; D uncertain. This CDR3 has 16 residues. V shed 7 bases and J shed 2 bases, with 18 bases lying between them. CDR3 nucleotide sequence: TGTGCCAGCAATGTGAGAGGGAATTGGGGCAATCAGCCCCAGCATTTT. Translated, it gives CASNVRGNWGNQPQHF.

This clonotype has just one count. This clone may be a read error of a much larger clone one base away. This chain uses TRBV7-6 with TRBJ2-1; D is unclear. CDR3 length: 17 amino acids. Germline-derived CDR1 and CDR2 are SGHVS and FNYEAQ. CDR3 sequence (DNA): TGTGTCAGCAGCCGCTTGAACATGGTGAGCTCCTACAATGAGCAGTTCTTC. Translated, it gives CVSSRLNMVSSYNEQFF. Based on the CDR3 plus reference TRBV7-6 and TRBJ2-1, the full variable domain is GAGVSQSPRYKVTKRGQDVALRCDPISGHVSLYWYRQALGQGPEFLTYFNYEAQQDKSGLPNDRFSAERPEGSISTLTIQRTEQRDSAMYRCVSSRLNMVSSYNEQFFGPGTRLTVL.

V usage is TRBV7-6 and J usage is TRBJ1-2, with D possibly being TRBD1 (5 bases). Trimming shortened V by 1 base and J by 3 bases, and 9 bases separated the two germline ends. This CDR3 has 14 residues. Germline V lookup: CDR1 SGHVS, CDR2 FNYEAQ. The chain's CDR3 is CASSLGQTDYGYTF. DNA of the CDR3: TGTGCCAGCAGCTTAGGACAGACCGACTATGGCTACACCTTC.

The chain recombines TRBV4-1 with TRBJ2-3, with 9 bases fitting TRBD2. CDR1 and CDR2 from the germline V gene are MGHRA and YSYEKL. Losses at the gene ends were 4 bases for V and 1 base for J; bases not matched to a gene: 6. CDR3 length: 16 residues. CDR3 coding DNA: TGCGCCAGCAGCCGGCGTGCTAGCGGGGGCACAGATACGCAGTATTTT. It encodes CASSRRASGGTDTQYF.

V gene TRBV10-3 combines with J gene TRBJ1-4; a weak D match, TRBD1 (5 bases). Germline CDR1 ENHRY, CDR2 SYGVKD. Trimming pared 3 bases from V and 0 bases from J, leaving 14 bases between. There are 17 residues in the CDR3. The CDR3 DNA sequence: TGTGCCATCAGTGACCGCGGGGCAGAGGCAACTAATGAAAAACTGTTTTTT. Its translation is CAISDRGAEATNEKLFF.

The gene calls are TRBV27 and TRBJ2-5, with D perhaps matching TRBD2 (8 bases). This CDR3 contains 18 residues. The germline V and J ends were trimmed by 5 bases and 3 bases, with 25 bases remaining between them. From germline, CDR1 is MNHEY and CDR2 SMNVEV (reference sequence). The CDR3 here is CASSPVGGGRRGEETQYF. The DNA for the CDR3 is TGTGCCAGCAGTCCCGTAGGGGGCGGGAGGAGGGGGGAAGAGACCCAGTACTTC.

The chain joins TRBV7-1 to TRBJ1-1; D possibly corresponds to TRBD1 (5 bases). TRBV7-1 is an open reading frame, and its role is uncertain. CDR3 length equals 15 residues. The V and J ends lost 5 bases and 6 bases respectively, with 19 bases between them. The DNA of the CDR3 is TGTGCCAGCAGCCATTGGGGGGAGTACGACTCTGAAGCTTTCTTT. This sequence encodes CASSHWGEYDSEAFF.

This clonotype has a handful of counts. The chain joins TRBV6-2 or TRBV6-3 to TRBJ2-7; D may match TRBD1 or TRBD2 (5 bases each). Germline V CDR1 and CDR2: MNHEY, SVGEGT. V lost 0 bases and J 7 bases, leaving 19 bases between the germline ends. This CDR3 is built from 16 residues. The CDR3 is CASSYSKERGEREQYV. CDR3 nucleotide sequence: TGTGCCAGCAGTTACTCGAAAGAGAGGGGTGAGAGGGAGCAGTACGTC.

The chain recombines TRBV2 with TRBJ2-1; perhaps TRBD2 as D (5 bases). With 8 bases removed from V and 2 bases from J, the gap between germline ends came to 7 bases. This CDR3 contains 12 residues. CDR1 is SNHLY, CDR2 FYNNEI, per germline. The CDR3: CASQEAYNEQFF. CDR3 sequence (DNA): TGTGCCAGCCAGGAGGCCTACAATGAGCAGTTCTTC. The full variable domain, with the rest looked up from reference TRBV2 and TRBJ2-1, is EPEVTQTPSHQVTQMGQEVILRCVPISNHLYFYWYRQILGQKVEFLVSFYNNEISEKSEIFDDQFSVERPDGSNFTLKIRSTKLEDSAMYFCASQEAYNEQFFGPGTRLTVL.